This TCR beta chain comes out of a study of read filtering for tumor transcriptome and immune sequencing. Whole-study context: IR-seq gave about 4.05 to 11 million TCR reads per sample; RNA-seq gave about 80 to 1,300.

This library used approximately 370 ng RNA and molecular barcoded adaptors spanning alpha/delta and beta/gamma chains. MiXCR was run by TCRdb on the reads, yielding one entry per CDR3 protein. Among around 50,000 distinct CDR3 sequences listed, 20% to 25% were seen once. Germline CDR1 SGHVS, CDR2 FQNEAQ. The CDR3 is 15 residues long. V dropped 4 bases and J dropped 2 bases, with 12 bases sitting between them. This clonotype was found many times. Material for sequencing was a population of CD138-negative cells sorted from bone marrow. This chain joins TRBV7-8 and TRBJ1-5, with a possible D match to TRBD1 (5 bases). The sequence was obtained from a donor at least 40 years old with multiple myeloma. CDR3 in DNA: TGTGCCAGCAGCTCCAGGGACTTTGGCAATCAGCCCCAGCATTTT. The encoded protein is CASSSRDFGNQPQHF.